Sequencing of this T cell receptor beta chain was carried out in a study of T cell responses to AZD1222 COVID-19 vaccine. General observations from the study: Repertoires were obtained only post-peak T cell response.

Germline V gives CDR1 SGDLS, CDR2 YYNGEE. The ends were cut back, 0 bases at V and 6 bases at J, with 12 bases in the middle. The CDR3 is 14 amino acids. Here immunoSEQ multiplex PCR was the method, and the copy in TCRdb shows in-frame clones only, minus some. The repertoire holds 140,000 or so clones, about 88% seen once, with roughly 4.7% in the top ten. As regards this clone: As yet, its antigen is unknown.

Sequenced here: peripheral blood, sampled on day 0 of AZD1222 vaccination. This receptor was identified in an adult in good health. V and J are TRBV9 and TRBJ1-1; D is ambiguous. The CDR3 DNA sequence: TGTGCCAGCAGCGTAGTGGCGAGAAGAGCTGAAGCTTTCTTT. This encodes CASSVVARRAEAFF.